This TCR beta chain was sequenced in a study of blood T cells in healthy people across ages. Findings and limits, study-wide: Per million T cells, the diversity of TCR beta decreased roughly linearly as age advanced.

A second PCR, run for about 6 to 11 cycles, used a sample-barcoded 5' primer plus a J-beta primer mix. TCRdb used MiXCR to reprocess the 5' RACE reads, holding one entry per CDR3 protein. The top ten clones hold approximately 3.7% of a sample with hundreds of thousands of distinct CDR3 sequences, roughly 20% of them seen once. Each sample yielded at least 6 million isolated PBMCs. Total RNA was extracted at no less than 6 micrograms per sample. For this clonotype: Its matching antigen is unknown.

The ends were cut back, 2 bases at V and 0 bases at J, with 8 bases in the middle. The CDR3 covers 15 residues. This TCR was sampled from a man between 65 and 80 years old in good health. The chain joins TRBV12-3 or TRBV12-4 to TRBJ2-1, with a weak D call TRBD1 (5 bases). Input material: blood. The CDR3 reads CASSLWGSSYNEQFF. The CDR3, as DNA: TGTGCCAGCAGTTTATGGGGCAGCTCCTACAATGAGCAGTTCTTC.